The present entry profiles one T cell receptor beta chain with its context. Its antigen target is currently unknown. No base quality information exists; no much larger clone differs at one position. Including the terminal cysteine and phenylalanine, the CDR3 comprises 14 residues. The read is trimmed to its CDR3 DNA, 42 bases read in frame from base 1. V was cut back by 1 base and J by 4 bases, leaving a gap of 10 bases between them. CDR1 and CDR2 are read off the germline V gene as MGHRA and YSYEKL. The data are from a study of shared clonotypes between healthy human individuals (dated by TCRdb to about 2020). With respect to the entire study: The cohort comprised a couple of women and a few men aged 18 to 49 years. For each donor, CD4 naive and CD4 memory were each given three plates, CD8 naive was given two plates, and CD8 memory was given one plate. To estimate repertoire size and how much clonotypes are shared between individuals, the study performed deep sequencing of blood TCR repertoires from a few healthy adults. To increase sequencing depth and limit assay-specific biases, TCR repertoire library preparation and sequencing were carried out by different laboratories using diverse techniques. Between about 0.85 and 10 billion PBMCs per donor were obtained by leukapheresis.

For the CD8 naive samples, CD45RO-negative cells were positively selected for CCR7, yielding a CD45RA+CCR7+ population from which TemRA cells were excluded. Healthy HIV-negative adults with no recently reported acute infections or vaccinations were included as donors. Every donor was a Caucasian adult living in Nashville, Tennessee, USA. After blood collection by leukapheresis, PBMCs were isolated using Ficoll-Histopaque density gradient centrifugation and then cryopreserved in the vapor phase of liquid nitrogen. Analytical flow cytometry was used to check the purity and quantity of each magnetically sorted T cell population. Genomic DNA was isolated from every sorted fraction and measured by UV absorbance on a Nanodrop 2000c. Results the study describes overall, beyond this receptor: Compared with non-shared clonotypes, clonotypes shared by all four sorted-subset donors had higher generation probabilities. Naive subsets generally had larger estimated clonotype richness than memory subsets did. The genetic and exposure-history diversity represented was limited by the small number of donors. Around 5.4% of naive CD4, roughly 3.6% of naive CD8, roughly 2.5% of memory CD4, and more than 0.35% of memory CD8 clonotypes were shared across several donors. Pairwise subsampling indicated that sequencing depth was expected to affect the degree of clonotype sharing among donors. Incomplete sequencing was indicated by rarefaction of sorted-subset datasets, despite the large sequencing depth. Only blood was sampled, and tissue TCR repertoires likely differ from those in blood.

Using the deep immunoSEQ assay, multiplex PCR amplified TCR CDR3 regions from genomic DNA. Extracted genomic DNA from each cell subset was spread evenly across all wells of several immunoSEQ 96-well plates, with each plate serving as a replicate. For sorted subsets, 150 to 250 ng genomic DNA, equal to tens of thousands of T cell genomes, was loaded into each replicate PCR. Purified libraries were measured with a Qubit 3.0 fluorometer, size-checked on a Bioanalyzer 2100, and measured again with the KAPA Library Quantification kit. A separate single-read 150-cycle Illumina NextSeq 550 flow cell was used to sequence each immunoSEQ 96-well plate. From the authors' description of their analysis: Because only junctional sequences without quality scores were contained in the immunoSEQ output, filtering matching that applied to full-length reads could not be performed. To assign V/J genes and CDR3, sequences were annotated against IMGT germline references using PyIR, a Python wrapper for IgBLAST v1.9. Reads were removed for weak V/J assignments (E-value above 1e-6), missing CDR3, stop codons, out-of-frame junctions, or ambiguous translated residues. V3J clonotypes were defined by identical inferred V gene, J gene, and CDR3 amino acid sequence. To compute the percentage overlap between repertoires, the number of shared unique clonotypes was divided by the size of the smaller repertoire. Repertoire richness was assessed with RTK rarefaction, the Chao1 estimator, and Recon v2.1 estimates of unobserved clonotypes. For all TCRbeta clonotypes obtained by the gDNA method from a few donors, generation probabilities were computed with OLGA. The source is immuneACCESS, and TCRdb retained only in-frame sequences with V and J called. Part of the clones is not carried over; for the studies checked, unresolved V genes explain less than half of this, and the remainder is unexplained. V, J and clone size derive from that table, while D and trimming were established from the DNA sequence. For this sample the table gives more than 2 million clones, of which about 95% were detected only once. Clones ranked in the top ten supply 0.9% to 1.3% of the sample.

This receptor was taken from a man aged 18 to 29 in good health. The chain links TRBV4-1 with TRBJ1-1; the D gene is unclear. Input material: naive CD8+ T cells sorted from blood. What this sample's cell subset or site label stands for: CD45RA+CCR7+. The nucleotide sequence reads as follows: TGCGCCAGCAGCCAAGTAGAGGGAACCACTGAAGCTTTCTTT. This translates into CASSQVEGTTEAFF.